This T cell receptor (beta chain) comes out of a study of early T cells in non-severe SARS-CoV-2 infection. As for the study in general: Bulk RNA from unsorted whole blood was sequenced; chains were unpaired.

This clonotype showed up just a few times. Tagging with unique molecular identifiers was applied to individual cDNA molecules. MiXCR, applied by TCRdb to the 5' RACE reads, yields one record per CDR3 protein. The sample records 85,000 to 100,000 distinct CDR3 sequences, 11% being singletons. In germline, CDR1 is SGDLS, CDR2 YYNGEE. Trimming took 0 bases from V and 4 from J, leaving 16 bases between them. CDR3 length equals 16 residues. Material: whole blood, obtained at baseline. The V call is TRBV9, the J call TRBJ2-5, with D possibly TRBD1 on 7 matching bases. The receptor comes from an adult who was a healthcare worker with PCR-confirmed SARS-CoV-2 infection or an uninfected control (not recorded which). The DNA of the CDR3 is TGTGCCAGCAGCGTAGCTGCAGGGGGAGGAAGAGAGACCCAGTACTTC. This translates into CASSVAAGGGRETQYF.